This T cell receptor beta chain originates from a study of graft-versus-host responses after intestinal transplantation. Across the whole study: The whole recipient group had anti-thymocyte globulin induction followed by tacrolimus and steroids for three to four years.

This clone was seen more than once but under ten times. Sequencing was performed with immunoSEQ multiplex PCR; in TCRdb, only in-frame clones are kept and a portion is missing. Here the sample spans tens of thousands of clones, around two fifths being singletons. The CDR3 runs to 13 residues. The ends were cut back, 4 bases at V and 3 bases at J, with 11 bases in the middle. General study points: Allografts of one patient group, those with graft-donor T cell macrochimerism, had high graft-versus-host to host-versus-graft clonal ratios. Circulating GvH clones peaking coincided with falling HvG clones soon after transplant.

Plating of 200,000 CFSE-labeled responder cells was done together with 200,000 irradiated, violet-dye-labeled stimulator cells. Sorting was performed after the reaction on proliferating CFSE-low CD3+CD4+ and CD3+CD8+ responders. The clonotype was recovered from a human patient who was an organ donor for intestinal transplantation. Sequenced material: alloreactive CD8+ T cells from a mixed lymphocyte reaction culture, taken before transplantation. Described subset: CFSE-low proliferating T cells sorted from roughly six-day pre-transplant mixed lymphocyte reaction (GvH or HvG direction). J is TRBJ2-7 and V is TRBV5-7, with D perhaps TRBD2 (6 bases). TRBV5-7 counts as an open reading frame of uncertain function. The CDR3: CASSTPGVYEQYF. The CDR3, as DNA: TGTGCCAGCAGCACCCCGGGGGTCTACGAGCAGTACTTC.